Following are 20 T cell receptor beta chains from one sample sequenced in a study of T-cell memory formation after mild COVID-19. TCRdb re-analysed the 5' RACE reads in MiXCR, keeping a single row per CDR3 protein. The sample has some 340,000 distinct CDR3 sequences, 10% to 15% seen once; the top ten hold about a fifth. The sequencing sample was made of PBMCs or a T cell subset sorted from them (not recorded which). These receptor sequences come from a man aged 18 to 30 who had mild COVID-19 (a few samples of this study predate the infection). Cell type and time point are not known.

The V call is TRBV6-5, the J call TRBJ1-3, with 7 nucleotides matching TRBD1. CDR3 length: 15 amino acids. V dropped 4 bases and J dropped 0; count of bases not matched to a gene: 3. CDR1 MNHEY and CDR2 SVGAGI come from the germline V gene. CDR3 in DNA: TGTGCCAGCAGTTTTACAGGGGTCTCTGGAAACACCATATATTTT. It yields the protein CASSFTGVSGNTIYF.

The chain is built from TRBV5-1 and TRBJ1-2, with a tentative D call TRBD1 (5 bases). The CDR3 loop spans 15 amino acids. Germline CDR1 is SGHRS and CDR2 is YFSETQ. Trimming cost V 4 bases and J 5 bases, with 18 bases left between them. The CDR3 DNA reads TGCGCCAGCAGCCCGCAGGGCGCGGAGGGGTATGGCTACACCTTC. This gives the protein CASSPQGAEGYGYTF.

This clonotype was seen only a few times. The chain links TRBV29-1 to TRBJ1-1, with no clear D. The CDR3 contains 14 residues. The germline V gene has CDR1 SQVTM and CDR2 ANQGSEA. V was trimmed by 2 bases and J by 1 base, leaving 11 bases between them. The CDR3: CSVEQTGRNTEAFF. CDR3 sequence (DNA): TGCAGCGTTGAACAAACGGGGAGGAACACTGAAGCTTTCTTT. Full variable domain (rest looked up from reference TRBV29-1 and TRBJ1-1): SAVISQKPSRDICQRGTSLTIQCQVDSQVTMMFWYRQQPGQSLTLIATANQGSEATYESGFVIDKFPISRPNLTFSTLTVSNMSPEDSSIYLCSVEQTGRNTEAFFGQGTRLTVV.

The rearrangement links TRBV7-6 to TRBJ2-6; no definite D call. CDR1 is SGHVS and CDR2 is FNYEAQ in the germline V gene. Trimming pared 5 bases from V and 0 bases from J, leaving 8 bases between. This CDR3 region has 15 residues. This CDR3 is CASSLSVSGANVLTF. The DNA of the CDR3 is TGTGCCAGCAGCCTAAGCGTCTCTGGGGCCAACGTCCTGACTTTC.

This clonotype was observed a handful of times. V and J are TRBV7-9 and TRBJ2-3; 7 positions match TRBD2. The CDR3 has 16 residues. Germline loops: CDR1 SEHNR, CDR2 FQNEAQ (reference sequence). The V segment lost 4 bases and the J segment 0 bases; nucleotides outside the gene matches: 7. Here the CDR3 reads CASSSGTTTSTDTQYF. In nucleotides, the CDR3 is TGTGCCAGCAGCTCTGGGACTACTACTAGCACAGATACGCAGTATTTT. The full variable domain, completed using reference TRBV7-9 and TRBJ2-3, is DTGVSQNPRHKITKRGQNVTFRCDPISEHNRLYWYRQTLGQGPEFLTYFQNEAQLEKSRLLSDRFSAERPKGSFSTLEIQRTEQGDSAMYLCASSSGTTTSTDTQYFGPGTRLTVL.

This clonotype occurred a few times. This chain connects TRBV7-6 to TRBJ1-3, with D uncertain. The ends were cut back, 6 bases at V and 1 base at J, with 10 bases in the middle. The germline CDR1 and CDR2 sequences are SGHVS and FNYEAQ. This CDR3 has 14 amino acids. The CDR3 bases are TGTGCCAGCAGTCCCTCGTGGTCTGGAAACACCATATATTTT. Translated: CASSPSWSGNTIYF. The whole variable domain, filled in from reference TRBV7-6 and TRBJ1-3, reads GAGVSQSPRYKVTKRGQDVALRCDPISGHVSLYWYRQALGQGPEFLTYFNYEAQQDKSGLPNDRFSAERPEGSISTLTIQRTEQRDSAMYRCASSPSWSGNTIYFGEGSWLTVV.

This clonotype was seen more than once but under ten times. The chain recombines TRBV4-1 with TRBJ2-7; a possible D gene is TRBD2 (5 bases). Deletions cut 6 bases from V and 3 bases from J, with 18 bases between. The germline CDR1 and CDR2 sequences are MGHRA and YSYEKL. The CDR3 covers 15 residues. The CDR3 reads CASSQTPLGVYEQYV. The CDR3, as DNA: TGCGCCAGCAGTCAAACGCCCCTGGGAGTCTACGAGCAGTACGTC.

CDR3: CASSTSPGRNQPQHF. The CDR3 DNA follows: TGTGCCAGCAGCACCTCCCCGGGGCGGAATCAGCCCCAGCATTTT. The V gene is TRBV7-2, the J gene TRBJ1-5; D possibly corresponds to TRBD1 (5 bases). Germline CDR1 reads SGHTA; CDR2 reads FQGNSA. V was clipped by 5 bases and J by 4 bases, with 15 bases between them. The CDR3 length is 15 residues.

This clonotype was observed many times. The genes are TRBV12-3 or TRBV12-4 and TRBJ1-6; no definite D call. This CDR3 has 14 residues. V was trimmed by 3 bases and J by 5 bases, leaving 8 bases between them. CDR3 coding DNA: TGTGCCAGCAGTTTGGAGGCCGATAATTCACCCCTCCACTTT. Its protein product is CASSLEADNSPLHF.

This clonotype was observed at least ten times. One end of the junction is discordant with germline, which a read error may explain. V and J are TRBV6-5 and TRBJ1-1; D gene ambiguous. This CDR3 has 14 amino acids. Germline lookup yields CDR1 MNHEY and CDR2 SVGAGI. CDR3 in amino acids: CASSSSPSSRHSLF. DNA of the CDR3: TGTGCCAGCAGTTCCTCCCCCAGTAGCCGACACTCCCTCTTT.

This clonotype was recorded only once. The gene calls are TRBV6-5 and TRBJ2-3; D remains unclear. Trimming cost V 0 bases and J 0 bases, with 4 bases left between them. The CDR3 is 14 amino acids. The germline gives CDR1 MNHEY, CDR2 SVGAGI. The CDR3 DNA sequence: TGTGCCAGCAGTTACTCGCAGAGCACAGATACGCAGTATTTT. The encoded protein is CASSYSQSTDTQYF.

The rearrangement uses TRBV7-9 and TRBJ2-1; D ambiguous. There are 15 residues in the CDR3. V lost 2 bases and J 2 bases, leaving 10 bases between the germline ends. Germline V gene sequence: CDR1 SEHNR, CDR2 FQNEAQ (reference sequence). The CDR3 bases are TGTGCCAGCAGCTTAATTGGGGTGACCTACAATGAGCAGTTCTTC. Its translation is CASSLIGVTYNEQFF.

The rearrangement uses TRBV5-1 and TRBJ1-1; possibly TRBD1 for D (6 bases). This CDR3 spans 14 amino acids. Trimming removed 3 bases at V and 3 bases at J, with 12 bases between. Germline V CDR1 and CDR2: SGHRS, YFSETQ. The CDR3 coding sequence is TGCGCCAGCAGCTGGGGGGCGGGGGACACTGAAGCTTTCTTT. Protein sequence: CASSWGAGDTEAFF.

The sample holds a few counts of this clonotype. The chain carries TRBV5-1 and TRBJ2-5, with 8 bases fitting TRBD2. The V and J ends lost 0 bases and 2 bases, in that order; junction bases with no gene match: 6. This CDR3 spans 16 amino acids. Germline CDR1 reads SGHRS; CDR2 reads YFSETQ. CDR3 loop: CASSLAGTSGQETQYF. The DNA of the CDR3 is TGCGCCAGCAGCTTGGCCGGAACTAGCGGACAAGAGACCCAGTACTTC.

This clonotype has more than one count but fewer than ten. In DNA, the CDR3 is TGTGCCAGCAGCCTGTCGGATCTCCAGCCCCAGCATTTT. It is translated as CASSLSDLQPQHF. J is TRBJ1-5 and V is TRBV7-9; D not certain. The CDR3 is 13 amino acids. Germline V gene lookup returns CDR1 SEHNR and CDR2 FQNEAQ (reference sequence). The V and J ends lost 5 bases and 7 bases respectively, with 12 bases between them.

CDR3 DNA sequence: TGCAGTGCTAGGTCCCGGGACGCGCACTATGGCTACACCTTC. This sequence encodes CSARSRDAHYGYTF. The chain is built from TRBV20-1 and TRBJ1-2; a possible D gene is TRBD1 (5 bases). CDR1 is DFQATT and CDR2 is SNEGSKA in the germline V gene (reference sequence). V was trimmed by 3 bases and J by 3 bases, leaving 14 bases between them. This CDR3 spans 14 amino acids.

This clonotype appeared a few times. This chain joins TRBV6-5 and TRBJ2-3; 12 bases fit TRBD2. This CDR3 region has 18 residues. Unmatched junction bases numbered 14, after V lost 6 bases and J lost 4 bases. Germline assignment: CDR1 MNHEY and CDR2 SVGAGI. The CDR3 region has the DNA TGTGCCAGCAGACGTCCTGGACTAGCGGGGACCGCAGCAGATACGCAGTATTTT. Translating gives CASRRPGLAGTAADTQYF.

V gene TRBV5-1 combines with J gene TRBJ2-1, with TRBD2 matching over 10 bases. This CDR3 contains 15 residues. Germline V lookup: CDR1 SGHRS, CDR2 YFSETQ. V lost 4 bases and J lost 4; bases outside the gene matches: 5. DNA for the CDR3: TGCGCCAGCAGCGGGGCTAGCGGGGGTTACAATGAGCAGTTCTTC. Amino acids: CASSGASGGYNEQFF.

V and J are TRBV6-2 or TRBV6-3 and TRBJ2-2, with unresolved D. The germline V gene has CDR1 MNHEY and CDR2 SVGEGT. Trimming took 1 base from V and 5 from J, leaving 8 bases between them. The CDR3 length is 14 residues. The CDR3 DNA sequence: TGTGCCAGCAGTTACTTCTTCAGGACCGGGGAGCTGTTTTTT. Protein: CASSYFFRTGELFF.

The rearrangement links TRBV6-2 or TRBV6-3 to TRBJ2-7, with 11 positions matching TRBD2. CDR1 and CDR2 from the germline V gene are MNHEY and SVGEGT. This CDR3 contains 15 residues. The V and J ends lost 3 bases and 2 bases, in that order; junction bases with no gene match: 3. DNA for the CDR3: TGTGCCAGCAGTTATGGACTAGCGGGTACCTACGAGCAGTACGTC. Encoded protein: CASSYGLAGTYEQYV.